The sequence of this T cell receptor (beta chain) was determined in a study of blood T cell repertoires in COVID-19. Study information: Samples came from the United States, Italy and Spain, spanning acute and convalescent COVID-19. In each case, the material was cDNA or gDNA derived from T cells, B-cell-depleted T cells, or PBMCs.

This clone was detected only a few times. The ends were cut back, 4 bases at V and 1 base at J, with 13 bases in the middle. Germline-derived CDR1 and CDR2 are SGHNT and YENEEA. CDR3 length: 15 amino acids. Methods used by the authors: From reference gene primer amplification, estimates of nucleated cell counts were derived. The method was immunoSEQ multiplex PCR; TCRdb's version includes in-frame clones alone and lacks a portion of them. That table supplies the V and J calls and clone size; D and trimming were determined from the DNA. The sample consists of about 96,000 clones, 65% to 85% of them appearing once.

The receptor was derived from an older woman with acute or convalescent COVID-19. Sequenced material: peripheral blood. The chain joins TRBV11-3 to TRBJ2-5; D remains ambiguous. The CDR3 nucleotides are TGTGCCAGCAGCTCCAAACGGCGGAGCCAAGAGACCCAGTACTTC. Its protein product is CASSSKRRSQETQYF.